These 19 T cell receptor beta chains were sequenced from one sample in a study of response to subunit inactivated influenza vaccine. One entry per CDR3 protein, called by TCRdb with MiXCR from the RT-PCR reads. The sample shows some 600,000 distinct CDR3 sequences, 11% to 15% of them seen only once. The starting material was PBMCs from blood, obtained 14 to 15 days before vaccination. Every receptor here comes from a man aged 45-65 years who received an inactivated influenza vaccine.

The V call is TRBV15, the J call TRBJ1-5, with D hard to call. Germline V CDR1 and CDR2: LNHNV, YYDKDF (reference sequence). Trimming cost V 5 bases and J 8 bases, with 10 bases left between them. The length of the CDR3 is 12 residues. The CDR3 spells CATSVPGEPQHF. The DNA for the CDR3 is TGTGCCACCAGCGTACCTGGGGAGCCCCAGCATTTT.

This clonotype was seen a few times. The genes are TRBV20-1 and TRBJ2-1, with D possibly being TRBD1 (5 bases). Germline assignment: CDR1 DFQATT and CDR2 SNEGSKA (reference sequence). Trimming pared 3 bases from V and 0 bases from J, leaving 12 bases between. The length of the CDR3 is 15 residues. CDR3 sequence: CSASNGASSYNEQFF. DNA of the CDR3: TGCAGTGCTAGTAATGGGGCGTCCTCCTACAATGAGCAGTTCTTC.

This clonotype was picked up many times. This chain uses TRBV20-1 with TRBJ2-3; D is unclear. CDR1 DFQATT and CDR2 SNEGSKA come from the germline V gene (reference sequence). The CDR3 covers 13 residues. V shed 0 bases and J shed 3 bases, with 7 bases lying between them. This CDR3 is CSARDVQTDTQYF. CDR3 DNA sequence: TGCAGTGCTAGAGATGTCCAAACAGATACGCAGTATTTT.

The chain links TRBV2 to TRBJ2-1, with 8 bases matching TRBD1. The CDR3 is 15 residues long. CDR1 SNHLY and CDR2 FYNNEI come from the germline V gene. V lost 9 bases to trimming and J lost 5 bases; unmatched junction nucleotides: 12. The CDR3: CASNPGQAIHNEQFF. DNA of the CDR3: TGTGCCAGTAATCCGGGACAGGCCATCCACAATGAGCAGTTCTTC.

This clonotype was seen a handful of times. The chain combines TRBV5-1 with TRBJ1-1; weak D call: TRBD1 (5 bases). CDR1 and CDR2 (germline): SGHRS, YFSETQ. With 3 bases removed from V and 4 bases from J, the gap between germline ends came to 22 bases. The CDR3 consists of 17 residues. CDR3 nucleotides: TGCGCCAGCAGCTCGCAACCCTCCGGGACCGGGGGCACTGAAGCTTTCTTT. Translated, it gives CASSSQPSGTGGTEAFF.

This clonotype has only a few counts. This chain joins TRBV27 and TRBJ1-2; D call uncertain. The germline V gene has CDR1 MNHEY and CDR2 SMNVEV (reference sequence). CDR3 length: 14 amino acids. The V end lost 1 base, the J end lost 8 bases, and 14 bases lay between the germline ends. This CDR3 reads CASSLYRGQEGYTF. In DNA form, the CDR3 reads TGTGCCAGCAGTTTATACCGAGGGCAGGAGGGCTACACCTTC.

The rearrangement links TRBV7-2 to TRBJ1-5; D not resolved. Germline CDR1 is SGHTA and CDR2 is FQGNSA. The CDR3 totals 15 residues. The ends were cut back, 2 bases at V and 3 bases at J, with 11 bases in the middle. The CDR3 DNA reads as TGTGCCAGCAGCTTAAGAGGTACTCACAATCAGCCCCAGCATTTT. Translated: CASSLRGTHNQPQHF.

This clonotype came up a few times. In DNA, the CDR3 is TGTGCCAGCACCCAAGGGACTAGCGGACAAGAGACCCAGTACTTC. It specifies CASTQGTSGQETQYF. The rearrangement joins TRBV12-3 or TRBV12-4 to TRBJ2-5; 11 bases align to TRBD2. This CDR3 comprises 15 residues. Trimming removed 7 bases from V and 2 bases from J; junction bases left unmatched: 6.

The genes are TRBV20-1 and TRBJ2-3; 7 bases are shared with TRBD2. The V and J ends lost 3 bases and 2 bases, in that order; junction bases with no gene match: 8. The CDR3 extends over 15 amino acids. Germline-derived CDR1 and CDR2 are DFQATT and SNEGSKA (reference sequence). This chain's CDR3 is CSASLERGYTDTQYF. The DNA for the CDR3 is TGCAGTGCTAGTCTTGAGCGGGGCTACACAGATACGCAGTATTTT.

CDR3 in amino acids: CASSPSPKLGQGVANEKLFF. CDR3 bases: TGTGCCAGCAGCCCGAGCCCTAAACTTGGACAGGGGGTGGCTAATGAAAAACTGTTTTTT. This chain connects TRBV2 to TRBJ1-4, with TRBD1 matching over 10 bases. The CDR3 extends over 20 amino acids. V was clipped by 6 bases and J by 3 bases; unmatched bases: 19. CDR1 is SNHLY and CDR2 is FYNNEI in the germline V gene.

In its sample, this clonotype was seen many times. The chain uses TRBV24-1 and TRBJ2-3, with D maybe TRBD2 (5 bases). Trimming took 9 bases from V and 3 from J, leaving 12 bases between them. The CDR3 spans 13 residues. Looked up from germline, CDR1 is KGHDR and CDR2 is SFDVKD. Written as DNA, the CDR3 is TGTGCCACCTCACACCCGGGGACAGATACGCAGTATTTT. Translated: CATSHPGTDTQYF.

In nucleotides, the CDR3 is TGTGCCAGCAGCCCGGTGACAGGGGACACAGATACGCAGTATTTT. This encodes CASSPVTGDTDTQYF. V usage is TRBV12-3 or TRBV12-4 and J usage is TRBJ2-3; 8 bases are a match to TRBD1. This CDR3 contains 15 residues. V trimming: 6 bases; J trimming: 2 bases; junction bases outside the gene matches: 7.

The chain is built from TRBV4-3 and TRBJ1-2, with D unresolved. Trimming stripped 0 bases from V and 4 bases from J, with 9 bases between. The CDR3 runs to 14 residues. Germline CDR1 LGHNA, CDR2 YSLEER. The CDR3 sequence is CASSQDAAVYGYTF. The CDR3 DNA reads TGCGCCAGCAGCCAAGATGCGGCGGTCTATGGCTACACCTTC.

This clonotype has a handful of counts. The J gene is TRBJ2-1, the V gene TRBV11-1; D is unresolved. Trimming stripped 0 bases from V and 0 bases from J, with 12 bases between. The germline V gene encodes CDR1 SGHAT and CDR2 FQDESV (reference sequence). The length of the CDR3 is 17 residues. The CDR3 here is CASSLALGISSYNEQFF. Here the CDR3 DNA reads TGTGCCAGCAGCTTAGCCCTAGGGATCAGCTCCTACAATGAGCAGTTCTTC.

The chain couples TRBV4-2 to TRBJ2-7, with TRBD1 matching 8 bases. The length of the CDR3 is 16 residues. CDR1 is LGHNA, CDR2 YNFKEQ, per germline. V lost 4 bases, J lost 4 bases, and 12 bases stayed unmatched. The CDR3 reads CASSLPRGHRGYEQYF. The DNA of the CDR3 is TGTGCCAGCAGCCTACCAAGGGGACACAGGGGGTACGAGCAGTACTTC.

This sequence joins TRBV5-1 and TRBJ2-2; 7 bases are shared with TRBD1. Germline values: CDR1 SGHRS, CDR2 YFSETQ. The CDR3 extends over 15 amino acids. The junction had 7 bases not matched to a gene; V was cut back by 1 base and J by 7 bases. The CDR3 nucleotides read TGCGCCAGCAGCTTGAGGACAGGAGGCATCGGGGAGCTGTTTTTT. This gives the protein CASSLRTGGIGELFF.

This clonotype has only a few counts. The chain combines TRBV7-9 with TRBJ2-7; D unclear. V gave up 5 bases and J gave up 2 bases, with 7 bases separating them. Germline loops: CDR1 SEHNR, CDR2 FQNEAQ (reference sequence). The CDR3 length is 12 residues. For the CDR3, the DNA is TGTGCCAGCAGCGCCCAGGCCTACGAGCAGTACTTC. Amino acids: CASSAQAYEQYF.

This sequence joins TRBV25-1 and TRBJ1-1, with a tentative D call TRBD1 (6 bases). The V end lost 4 bases, the J end lost 3 bases, and 18 bases lay between the germline ends. The CDR3 is 16 amino acids. Germline V gene sequence: CDR1 MGHDK, CDR2 SYGVNS. The CDR3: CASSGLGGGKHTEAFF. CDR3 DNA: TGTGCCAGCAGTGGATTAGGGGGGGGCAAGCACACTGAAGCTTTCTTT.

The V and J genes are TRBV5-1 and TRBJ2-3, with D hard to call. V dropped 0 bases and J dropped 4 bases, with 12 bases sitting between them. The CDR3 covers 15 residues. Germline lookup yields CDR1 SGHRS and CDR2 YFSETQ. The CDR3: CASSLAPATADTQYF. The CDR3 DNA follows: TGCGCCAGCAGCTTGGCCCCGGCCACGGCAGATACGCAGTATTTT. The variable domain in full, with the rest retrieved from reference TRBV5-1 and TRBJ2-3, is KAGVTQTPRYLIKTRGQQVTLSCSPISGHRSVSWYQQTPGQGLQFLFEYFSETQRNKGNFPGRFSGRQFSNSRSEMNVSTLELGDSALYLCASSLAPATADTQYFGPGTRLTVL.